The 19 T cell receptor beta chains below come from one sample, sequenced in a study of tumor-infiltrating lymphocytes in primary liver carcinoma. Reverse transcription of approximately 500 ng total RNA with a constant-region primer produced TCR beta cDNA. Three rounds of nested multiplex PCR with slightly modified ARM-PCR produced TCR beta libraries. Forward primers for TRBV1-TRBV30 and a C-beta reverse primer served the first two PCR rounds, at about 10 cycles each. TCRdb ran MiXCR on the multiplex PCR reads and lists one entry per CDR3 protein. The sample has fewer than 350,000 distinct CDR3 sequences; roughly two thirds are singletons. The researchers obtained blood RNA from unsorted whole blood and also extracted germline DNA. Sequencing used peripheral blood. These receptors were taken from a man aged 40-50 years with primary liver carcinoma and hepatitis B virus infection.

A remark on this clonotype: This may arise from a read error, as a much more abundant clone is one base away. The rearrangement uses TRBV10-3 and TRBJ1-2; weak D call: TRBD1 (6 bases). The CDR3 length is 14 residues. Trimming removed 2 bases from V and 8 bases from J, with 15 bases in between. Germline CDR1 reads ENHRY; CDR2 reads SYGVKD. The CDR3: CAISEGSRGSGYTF. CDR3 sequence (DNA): TGTGCCATCAGTGAGGGGAGCAGGGGTAGCGGCTACACCTTC.

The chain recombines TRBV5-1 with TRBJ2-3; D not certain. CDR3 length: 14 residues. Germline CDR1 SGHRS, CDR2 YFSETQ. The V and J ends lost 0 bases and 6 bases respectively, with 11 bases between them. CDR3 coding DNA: TGCGCCAGCAGCTTGGGGGCTTTCCCGGATACGCAGTATTTT. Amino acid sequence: CASSLGAFPDTQYF.

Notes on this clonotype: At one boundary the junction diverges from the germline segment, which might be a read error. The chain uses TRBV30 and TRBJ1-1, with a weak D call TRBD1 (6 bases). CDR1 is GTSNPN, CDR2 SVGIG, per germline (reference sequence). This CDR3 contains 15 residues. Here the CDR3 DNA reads TGTGCCTGGAGGGGGATCGGACAGCCGAACATTGAAGCTTTCTTT. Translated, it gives CAWRGIGQPNIEAFF.

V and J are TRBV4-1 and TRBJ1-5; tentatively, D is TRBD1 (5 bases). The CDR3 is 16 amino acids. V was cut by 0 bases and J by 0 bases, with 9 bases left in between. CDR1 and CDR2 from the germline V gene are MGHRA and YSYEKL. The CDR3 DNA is TGCGCCAGCAGCCAAGATGGAGGACATAGCAATCAGCCCCAGCATTTT. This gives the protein CASSQDGGHSNQPQHF.

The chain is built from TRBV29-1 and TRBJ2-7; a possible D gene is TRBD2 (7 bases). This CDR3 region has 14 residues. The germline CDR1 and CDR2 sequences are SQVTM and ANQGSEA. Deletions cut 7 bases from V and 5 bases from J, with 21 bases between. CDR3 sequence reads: CSAFPAGRGNEQYF. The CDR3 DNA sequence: TGCAGCGCCTTCCCGGCGGGGAGGGGGAACGAGCAGTACTTC.

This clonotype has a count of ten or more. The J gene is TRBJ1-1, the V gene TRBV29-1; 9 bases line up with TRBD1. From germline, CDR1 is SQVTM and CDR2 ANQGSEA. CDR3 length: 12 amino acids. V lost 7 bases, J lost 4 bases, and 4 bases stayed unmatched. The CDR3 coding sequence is TGCAGCGGTGGACAGGGGTCCACTGAAGCTTTCTTT. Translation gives CSGGQGSTEAFF. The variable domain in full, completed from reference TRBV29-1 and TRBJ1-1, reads SAVISQKPSRDICQRGTSLTIQCQVDSQVTMMFWYRQQPGQSLTLIATANQGSEATYESGFVIDKFPISRPNLTFSTLTVSNMSPEDSSIYLCSGGQGSTEAFFGQGTRLTVV.

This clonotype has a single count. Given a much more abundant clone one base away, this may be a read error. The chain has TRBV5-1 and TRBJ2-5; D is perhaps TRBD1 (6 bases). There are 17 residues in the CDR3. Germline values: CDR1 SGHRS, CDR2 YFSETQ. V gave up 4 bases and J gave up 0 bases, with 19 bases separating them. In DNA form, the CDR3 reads TGCGCCAGCAGCCATAAACCAGGGGTCGGGTACCAAGAGACCCAGTACTTC. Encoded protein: CASSHKPGVGYQETQYF.

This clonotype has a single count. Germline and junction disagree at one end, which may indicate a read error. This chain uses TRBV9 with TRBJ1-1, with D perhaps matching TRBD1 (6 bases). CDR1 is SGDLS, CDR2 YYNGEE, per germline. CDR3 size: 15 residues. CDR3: CASRVVGQGSTEAFF. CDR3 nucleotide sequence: TGTGCCAGCAGAGTAGTCGGGCAGGGGAGCACTGAAGCTTTCTTT.

CDR3 nucleotides: TGCGCCAGCAGCGTGGTATTACTAGCGGGAGGGGATGAGCAGTTCTTC. As protein: CASSVVLLAGGDEQFF. V usage is TRBV5-1 and J usage is TRBJ2-1, with 13 bases identical to TRBD2. This CDR3 is 16 amino acids long. J lost 8 bases, V lost 4 bases, and 9 bases had no gene match. Germline V gene data show CDR1 as SGHRS and CDR2 as YFSETQ.

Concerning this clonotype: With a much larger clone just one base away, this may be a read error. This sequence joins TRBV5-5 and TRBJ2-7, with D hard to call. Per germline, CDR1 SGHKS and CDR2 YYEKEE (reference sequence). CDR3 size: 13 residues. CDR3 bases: TGTGCCAGCAGCTTAGGTGTTGCGTACGACCAGTACTTC. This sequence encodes CASSLGVAYDQYF.

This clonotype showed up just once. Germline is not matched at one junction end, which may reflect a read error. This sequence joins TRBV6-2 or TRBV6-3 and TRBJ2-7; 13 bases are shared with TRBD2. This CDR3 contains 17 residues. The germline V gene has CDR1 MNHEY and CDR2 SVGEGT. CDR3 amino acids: CASSLSGLAGAPYEHYF. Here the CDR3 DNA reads TGTGCCAGCAGTCTCTCCGGACTAGCGGGAGCGCCCTACGAGCACTACTTC.

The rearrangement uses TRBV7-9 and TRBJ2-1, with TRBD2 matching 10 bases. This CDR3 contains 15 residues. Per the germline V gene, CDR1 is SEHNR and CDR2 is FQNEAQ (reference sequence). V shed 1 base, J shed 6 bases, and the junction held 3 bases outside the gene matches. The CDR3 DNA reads TGTGCCAGCAGCTTAGATCTAGCGGGAGTCAATGAGCAGTTCTTC. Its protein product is CASSLDLAGVNEQFF.

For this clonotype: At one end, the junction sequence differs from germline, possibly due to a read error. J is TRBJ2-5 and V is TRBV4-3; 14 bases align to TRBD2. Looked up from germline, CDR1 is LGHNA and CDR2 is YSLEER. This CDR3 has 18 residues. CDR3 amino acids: CASSQETSGRDPQGTQYF. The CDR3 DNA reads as TGCGCCAGCAGCCAAGAGACTAGCGGGAGGGATCCTCAGGGGACCCAGTACTTT.

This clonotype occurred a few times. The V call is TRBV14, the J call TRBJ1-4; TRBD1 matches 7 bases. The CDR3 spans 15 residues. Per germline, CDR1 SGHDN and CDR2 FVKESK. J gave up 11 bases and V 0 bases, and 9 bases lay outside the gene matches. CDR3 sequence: CASSQDQGGASKLFF. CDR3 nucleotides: TGTGCCAGCAGCCAAGATCAGGGGGGAGCCAGCAAACTGTTTTTT.

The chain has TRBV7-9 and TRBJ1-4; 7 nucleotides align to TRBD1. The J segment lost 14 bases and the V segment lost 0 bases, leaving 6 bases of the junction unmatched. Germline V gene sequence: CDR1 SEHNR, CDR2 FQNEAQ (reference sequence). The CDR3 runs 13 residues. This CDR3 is CASSLATGALLFF. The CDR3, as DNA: TGTGCCAGCAGCTTAGCAACAGGGGCCCTCCTGTTTTTT.

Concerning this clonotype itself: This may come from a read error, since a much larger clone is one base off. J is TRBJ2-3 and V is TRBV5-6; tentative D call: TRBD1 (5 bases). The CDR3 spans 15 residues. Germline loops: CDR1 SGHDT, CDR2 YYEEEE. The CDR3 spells CASSLDGWGTDTHYF. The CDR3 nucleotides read TGTGCCAGCAGCTTGGATGGTTGGGGCACAGATACGCATTATTTT. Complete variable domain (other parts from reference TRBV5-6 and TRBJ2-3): DAGVTQSPTHLIKTRGQQVTLRCSPKSGHDTVSWYQQALGQGPQFIFQYYEEEERQRGNFPDRFSGHQFPNYSSELNVNALLLGDSALYLCASSLDGWGTDTHYFGPGTRLTVL.

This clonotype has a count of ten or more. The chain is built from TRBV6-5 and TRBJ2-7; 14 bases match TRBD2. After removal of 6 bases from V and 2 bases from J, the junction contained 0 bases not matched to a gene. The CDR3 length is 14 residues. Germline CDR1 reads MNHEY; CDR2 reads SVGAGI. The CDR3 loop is CASRTSGRAYEQYF. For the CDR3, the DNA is TGTGCCAGCAGGACTAGCGGGAGGGCCTACGAGCAGTACTTC.

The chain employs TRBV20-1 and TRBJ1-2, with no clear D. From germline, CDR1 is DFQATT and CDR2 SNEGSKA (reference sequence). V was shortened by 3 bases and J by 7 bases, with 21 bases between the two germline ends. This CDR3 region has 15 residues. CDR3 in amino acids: CSASARWGGRFGYTF. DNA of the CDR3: TGCAGTGCTAGTGCTAGGTGGGGAGGGCGTTTTGGCTACACCTTC.

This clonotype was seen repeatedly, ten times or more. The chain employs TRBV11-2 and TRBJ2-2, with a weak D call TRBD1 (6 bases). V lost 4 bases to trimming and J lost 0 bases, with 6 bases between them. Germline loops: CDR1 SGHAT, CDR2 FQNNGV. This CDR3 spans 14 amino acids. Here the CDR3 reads CASSSGANTGELFF. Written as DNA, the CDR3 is TGTGCCAGCAGCTCAGGGGCGAACACCGGGGAGCTGTTTTTT.